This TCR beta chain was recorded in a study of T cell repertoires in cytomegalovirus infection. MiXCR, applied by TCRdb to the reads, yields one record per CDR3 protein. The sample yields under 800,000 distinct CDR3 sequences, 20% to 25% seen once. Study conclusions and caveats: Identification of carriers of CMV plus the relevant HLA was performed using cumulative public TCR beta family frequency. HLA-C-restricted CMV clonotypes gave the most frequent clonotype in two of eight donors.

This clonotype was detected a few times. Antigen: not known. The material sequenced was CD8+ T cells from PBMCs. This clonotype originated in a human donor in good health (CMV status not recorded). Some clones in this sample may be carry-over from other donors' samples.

The CDR3 DNA is TGTGCCAGCAGCTATGCGGACAGCGCCGAGCAGTACTTC. This sequence encodes CASSYADSAEQYF. The gene calls are TRBV5-5 and TRBJ2-7, with a weak D call TRBD1 (6 bases). The ends were cut back, 3 bases at V and 6 bases at J, with 13 bases in the middle. This CDR3 region has 13 residues. Per the germline V gene, CDR1 is SGHKS and CDR2 is YYEKEE (reference sequence).